Following are 17 T cell receptor beta chains from one sample sequenced in a study of CD8+CD57+ T cells in acquired aplastic anemia. Template material for TCR beta VDJ and CDR3 profiling consisted of genomic DNA. TCRdb reprocessed the reads with MiXCR, giving one entry per CDR3 protein. The sample holds 86,000 or so distinct CDR3 sequences; 40% to 50% are singletons and the top ten take 65% to 80%. Sequencing was done on a sample of sorted CD4+, CD8+, or CD8+CD57+ T cells (not recorded which) from PBMCs. Source of these receptors: a human donor in good health, serving as a control.

This clonotype was seen at least ten times. The chain uses TRBV7-9 and TRBJ2-7, with D hard to call. V was cut by 5 bases and J by 0 bases, with 11 bases left in between. Per the germline V gene, CDR1 is SEHNR and CDR2 is FQNEAQ (reference sequence). The CDR3 runs 14 residues. CDR3 amino acids: CASSAIGVSYEQYF. For the CDR3, the DNA is TGTGCCAGCAGCGCCATTGGGGTCTCCTACGAGCAGTACTTC.

This chain uses TRBV10-1 with TRBJ2-3, with 9 bases matching TRBD2. V lost 4 bases, J lost 4 bases, and 3 bases stayed unmatched. CDR1 and CDR2 from the germline V gene are WNHNN and SYGVQD (reference sequence). The CDR3 totals 14 residues. The CDR3 region is CASSVRGGPDTQYF. As DNA, the CDR3 is TGCGCCAGCAGTGTGCGGGGGGGGCCAGATACGCAGTATTTT.

This clonotype was detected ten times or more. The chain links TRBV20-1 to TRBJ1-5, with unresolved D. CDR3 size: 12 residues. Germline V gene sequence: CDR1 DFQATT, CDR2 SNEGSKA (reference sequence). The ends were cut back, 0 bases at V and 9 bases at J, with 9 bases in the middle. The CDR3 protein is CSARDETPPQHF. CDR3 nucleotide sequence: TGCAGTGCTAGAGATGAGACTCCGCCCCAGCATTTT.

This chain joins TRBV7-9 and TRBJ1-6; 7 positions match TRBD1. The V and J ends lost 0 bases and 7 bases, in that order; junction bases with no gene match: 0. From germline, CDR1 is SEHNR and CDR2 FQNEAQ (reference sequence). The CDR3 totals 14 residues. CDR3 sequence reads: CASSLAQGNSPLHF. In nucleotides, the CDR3 is TGTGCCAGCAGCTTAGCACAGGGGAATTCACCCCTCCACTTT.

The chain couples TRBV7-3 to TRBJ2-6, with D maybe TRBD1 (6 bases). Per the germline V gene, CDR1 is SGHTA and CDR2 is FQGTGA. This CDR3 spans 13 amino acids. V was trimmed by 10 bases and J by 2 bases, leaving 9 bases between them. The CDR3 protein is CATRGPGANVLTF. Written as DNA, the CDR3 is TGTGCCACCAGGGGTCCTGGGGCCAACGTCCTGACTTTC.

This clonotype was detected many times. The rearrangement links TRBV15 to TRBJ1-5; a weak D match, TRBD1 (5 bases). The CDR3 extends over 15 amino acids. Per the germline V gene, CDR1 is LNHNV and CDR2 is YYDKDF (reference sequence). V shed 2 bases and J shed 6 bases, with 14 bases lying between them. In DNA form, the CDR3 reads TGTGCCACCAGCAGATCGCGGGGGGACGGTCAGCCCCAGCATTTT. Its protein product is CATSRSRGDGQPQHF.

There are many counts of this clonotype. The chain recombines TRBV19 with TRBJ2-1, with D possibly matching TRBD2 (5 bases). The germline V gene encodes CDR1 LNHDA and CDR2 SQIVND (reference sequence). V lost 6 bases and J lost 0, with 9 bases in between. The CDR3 covers 14 residues. CDR3 nucleotides: TGTGCCAGTAGCTCACTAGTCTCCTACAATGAGCAGTTCTTC. It is translated as CASSSLVSYNEQFF.

This chain's CDR3 is CASSPVTDTQYF. CDR3 bases: TGTGCCAGCAGTCCAGTTACAGATACGCAGTATTTT. The chain employs TRBV12-3 or TRBV12-4 and TRBJ2-3, with unresolved D. V gave up 5 bases and J gave up 3 bases, with 6 bases separating them. CDR3 length: 12 residues.

The chain uses TRBV2 and TRBJ1-6, with a weak D call TRBD1 (6 bases). Trimming took 9 bases from V and 7 from J, leaving 19 bases between them. Germline V gives CDR1 SNHLY, CDR2 FYNNEI. The CDR3 runs to 15 residues. The CDR3 loop is CASNVQGPRNSPLHF. In DNA, the CDR3 is TGTGCCAGTAATGTACAGGGTCCTAGAAATTCACCCCTCCACTTT.

The gene calls are TRBV4-1 and TRBJ2-5; TRBD2 aligns across 7 bases. Germline CDR1 reads MGHRA; CDR2 reads YSYEKL. The CDR3 runs to 16 residues. Trimming took 4 bases from V and 3 from J; bases not matched to a gene: 11. In nucleotides, the CDR3 is TGCGCCAGCAGCCTCACCTTCGGCCTAGCGGAAGAGACCCAGTACTTC. Protein: CASSLTFGLAEETQYF.

The V gene is TRBV11-1, the J gene TRBJ2-3; 9 bases agree with TRBD1. In germline, CDR1 is SGHAT, CDR2 FQDESV (reference sequence). CDR3 size: 15 residues. V shed 10 bases and J 1 base; nucleotides not matched to a gene: 9. CDR3 region: CATEVGTGRTDTQYF. The CDR3 DNA sequence: TGTGCCACAGAGGTAGGGACAGGGCGCACAGATACGCAGTATTTT.

This chain connects TRBV10-1 to TRBJ2-3; TRBD2 agrees at 10 bases. Germline CDR1 is WNHNN and CDR2 is SYGVQD (reference sequence). V lost 2 bases to trimming and J lost 4 bases; unmatched junction nucleotides: 9. The CDR3 is made up of 17 amino acids. The CDR3 spells CASSERAGLAVPDTQYF. The CDR3 DNA is TGCGCCAGCAGTGAGAGAGCAGGACTAGCGGTCCCAGATACGCAGTATTTT.

This sequence joins TRBV7-6 and TRBJ2-1; perhaps TRBD2 as D (6 bases). Germline V gene sequence: CDR1 SGHVS, CDR2 FNYEAQ. CDR3 length equals 15 residues. V was trimmed by 5 bases and J by 4 bases, leaving 15 bases between them. The CDR3 nucleotides read TGTGCCAGCAGCAGCCTGGACGGGGGATACAATGAGCAGTTCTTC. Residues: CASSSLDGGYNEQFF.

This clonotype was seen at least ten times. V and J are TRBV10-3 and TRBJ2-7, with D unclear. Trimming stripped 0 bases from V and 3 bases from J, with 6 bases between. This CDR3 is 13 amino acids long. Germline CDR1 and CDR2: ENHRY and SYGVKD. The CDR3 nucleotides read TGTGCCATCAGTGAGTCGATGGACTACGAGCAGTACTTC. Translated, it gives CAISESMDYEQYF.

The genes are TRBV29-1 and TRBJ2-7; 10 nucleotides match TRBD1. This CDR3 contains 12 residues. With 7 bases clipped from V and 3 bases from J, the junction kept 3 bases outside the gene matches. Germline lookup yields CDR1 SQVTM and CDR2 ANQGSEA. This CDR3 reads CSAWDRGYEQYF. The CDR3 DNA is TGCAGCGCGTGGGACAGGGGCTACGAGCAGTACTTC.

The V call is TRBV29-1, the J call TRBJ2-7; 9 nucleotides agree with TRBD2. Germline loops: CDR1 SQVTM, CDR2 ANQGSEA. Trimming removed 5 bases from V and 3 bases from J; junction bases left unmatched: 2. The CDR3 totals 12 residues. The CDR3 sequence is CSVKTSGYEQYF. The CDR3, as DNA: TGCAGCGTTAAGACTAGCGGCTACGAGCAGTACTTC.

The chain recombines TRBV10-3 with TRBJ1-3; unclear D gene. The germline V gene encodes CDR1 ENHRY and CDR2 SYGVKD. V dropped 7 bases and J dropped 3 bases, with 10 bases sitting between them. The CDR3 is 13 residues long. The CDR3 sequence is CAINKGSGNTIYF. CDR3 DNA: TGTGCCATCAACAAGGGAAGTGGAAACACCATATATTTT.